These T cell receptor beta chains were read from a single sample in a study of blood T cell repertoires in COVID-19. Repertoires were generated with immunoSEQ multiplex PCR, while TCRdb's copy carries only in-frame clones and drops some. The table records roughly 220,000 clones, approximately 80% of them present only once. Sequenced sample: peripheral blood. The receptors were gathered from a man aged 30 to 39 with active or convalescent COVID-19. Both conserved end residues are part of each CDR3. D genes are given only for firm matches. Not every row has a clone size; where given, it reads once, few, many or a size class.

v_call d_call clone_size cdr3_aa
TRBV5-4 TRBD2 - CASSGGVPGNTGELFF
TRBV19 - - CASRLARGPPNEQFF
TRBV5-1 - - CASSLGEGGADTQYF
TRBV7-2 - - CASSLVEEEQYF
TRBV7-6 - - CASQVLDGYTF
TRBV5-4 - - CASSLPASNIQYF
TRBV20-1 - - CSGRGDYGYTF
TRBV12-3/TRBV12-4 TRBD1 - CASIEDREAFF
TRBV28 TRBD1 - CASRQGLANTGELFF
TRBV27 TRBD2 once CASRRGGSYEQYF
TRBV4-3 TRBD1 - CASSQGTGGSYEQYF
TRBV5-6 - - CASSLLMGLLNTEAFF
TRBV7-9 - - CASSQPRTANTGELFF
TRBV6-6 - medium-sized CASSPIEGTDTQYF
TRBV2 - few CASSDGGSRSNQPQHF
TRBV19 TRBD1 once CASSPSSGTGAYEQYF
TRBV19 TRBD2 - CASSIAGGQGEQFF
TRBV28 TRBD1 - CASRIAGGYSSPLHF
TRBV19 - - CASSIQAGWRAGELFF
TRBV2 TRBD2 - CASSEAGGPGGELFF
TRBV10-3 - once CATKGGGGLANYGYTF
TRBV29-1 - - CSVEDQAPGNTIYF
TRBV7-9 TRBD2 - CASSTPGLAASYEQYF
TRBV5-5 - - CASSWGTPHYSPLHF
TRBV21-1 - - CASSDQGTLSADTQYF
TRBV28 - - CASRGHSGEGYNEQFF